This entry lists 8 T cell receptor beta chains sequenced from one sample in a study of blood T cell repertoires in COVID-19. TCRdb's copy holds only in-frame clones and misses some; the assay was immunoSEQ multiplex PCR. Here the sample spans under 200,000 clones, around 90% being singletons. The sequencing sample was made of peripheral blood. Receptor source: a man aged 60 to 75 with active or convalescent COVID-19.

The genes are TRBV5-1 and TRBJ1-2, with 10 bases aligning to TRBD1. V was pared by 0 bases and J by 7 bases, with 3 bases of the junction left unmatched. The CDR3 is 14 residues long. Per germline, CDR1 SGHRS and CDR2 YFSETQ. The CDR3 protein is CASSLGQGAGGYTF. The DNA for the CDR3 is TGCGCCAGCAGCTTGGGACAGGGGGCAGGTGGCTACACCTTC.

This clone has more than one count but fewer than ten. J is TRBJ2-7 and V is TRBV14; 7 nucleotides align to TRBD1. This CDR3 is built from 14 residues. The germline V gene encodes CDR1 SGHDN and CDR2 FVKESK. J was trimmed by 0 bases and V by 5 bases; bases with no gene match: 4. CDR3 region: CASSYRTGSYEQYF. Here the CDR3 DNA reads TGTGCCAGCAGCTATCGGACAGGCTCCTACGAGCAGTACTTC.

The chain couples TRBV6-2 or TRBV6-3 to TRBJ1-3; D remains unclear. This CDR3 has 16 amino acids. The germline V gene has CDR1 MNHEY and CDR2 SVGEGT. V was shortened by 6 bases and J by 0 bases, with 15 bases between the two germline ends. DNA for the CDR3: TGTGCCAGCAGCCCACCTTCAGGCTTCTCTGGAAACACCATATATTTT. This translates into CASSPPSGFSGNTIYF.

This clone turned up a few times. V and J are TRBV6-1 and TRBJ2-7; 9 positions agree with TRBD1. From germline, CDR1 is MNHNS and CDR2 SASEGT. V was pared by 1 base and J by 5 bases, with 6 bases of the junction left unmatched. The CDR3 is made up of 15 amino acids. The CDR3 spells CASSEEQGAVDEQYF. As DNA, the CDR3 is TGTGCCAGCAGTGAAGAACAGGGGGCGGTTGACGAGCAGTACTTC.

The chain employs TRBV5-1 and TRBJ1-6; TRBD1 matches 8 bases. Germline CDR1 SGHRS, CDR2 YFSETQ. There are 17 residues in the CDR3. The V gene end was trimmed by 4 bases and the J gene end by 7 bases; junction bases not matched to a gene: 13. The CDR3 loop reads CASSGQTGATGNSPLHF. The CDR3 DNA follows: TGCGCCAGCAGCGGTCAGACAGGGGCCACTGGGAATTCACCCCTCCACTTT.

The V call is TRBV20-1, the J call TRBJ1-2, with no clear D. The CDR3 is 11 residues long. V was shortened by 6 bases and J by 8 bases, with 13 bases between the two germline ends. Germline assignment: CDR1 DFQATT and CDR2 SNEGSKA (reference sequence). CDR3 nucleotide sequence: TGCAGTGCCCTCGGGGTTTGGGGCTACACCTTC. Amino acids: CSALGVWGYTF.

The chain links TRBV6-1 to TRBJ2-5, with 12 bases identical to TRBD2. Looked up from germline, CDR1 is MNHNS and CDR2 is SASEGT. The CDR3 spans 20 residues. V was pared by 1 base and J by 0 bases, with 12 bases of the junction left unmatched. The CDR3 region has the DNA TGTGCCAGCAGTGAAGTGGTCTCGACTAGCGGGGGCAGGTACCAAGAGACCCAGTACTTC. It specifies CASSEVVSTSGGRYQETQYF.

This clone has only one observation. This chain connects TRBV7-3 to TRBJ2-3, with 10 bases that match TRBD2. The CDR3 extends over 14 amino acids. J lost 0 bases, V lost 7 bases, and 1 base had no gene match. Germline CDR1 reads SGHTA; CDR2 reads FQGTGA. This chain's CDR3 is CASTAGGSTDTQYF. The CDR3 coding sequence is TGTGCCAGCACAGCGGGGGGGAGCACAGATACGCAGTATTTT.